A selection of T cell receptor beta chains follows, all from one sample in a study of T cell changes during pregnancy in multiple sclerosis. Profiled with immunoSEQ multiplex PCR; TCRdb holds only in-frame clones, not every one. The data show 78,000 or so clones, 92% seen once. This specimen consisted of peripheral blood, obtained before pregnancy. Receptors were obtained from a female donor with multiple sclerosis, enrolled in a pregnancy study. Both conserved end residues are part of each CDR3. The D gene is left open where the match is weak. Size is stated for part of the rows, as once, few or many counts, or as a class when the clone is expanded.

d_call j_call clone_size v_call cdr3_aa cdr3_nt
NA TRBJ2-7 NA TRBV7-9 CASSLGSAGQPQYF TGTGCCAGCAGCTTAGGGTCGGCAGGTCAACCGCAGTACTTC
TRBD1 TRBJ2-5 NA TRBV7-6 CASSLNEGAETQYF TGTGCCAGCAGCTTAAATGAGGGGGCAGAGACCCAGTACTTC
NA TRBJ2-6 NA TRBV19 CASSMGQGLLSGANVLTF TGTGCCAGTAGTATGGGCCAGGGGTTACTCTCTGGGGCCAACGTCCTGACTTTC
TRBD1 TRBJ1-2 NA TRBV15 CATSKGTAKGWF TGTGCCACCAGCAAAGGGACAGCCAAGGGCTGGTTC
NA TRBJ2-1 once TRBV6-5 CASLAGGPENEQFF TGTGCCAGCCTCGCCGGGGGTCCTGAAAATGAGCAGTTCTTC
NA TRBJ1-4 NA TRBV7-9 CASSPVGGLGNEKLFF TGTGCCAGCAGCCCGGTCGGTGGGCTCGGTAATGAAAAACTGTTTTTT
TRBD1 TRBJ1-1 NA TRBV4-2 CASSQDHYRDRLGTEAFF TGTGCCAGCAGCCAAGATCATTATCGGGACAGGCTCGGCACTGAAGCTTTCTTT
NA TRBJ1-6 once TRBV18 CASSPTTSRVGGGNSPLHF TGTGCCAGCTCACCAACCACGTCCAGGGTCGGTGGCGGTAATTCACCCCTCCACTTT
TRBD2 TRBJ2-3 NA TRBV18 CASSPLSSGDTQYF TGTGCCAGCTCACCACTTTCTAGCGGGGATACGCAGTATTTT
TRBD2 TRBJ2-7 NA TRBV19 CASGPERTRADGQYF TGTGCCAGTGGACCCGAGAGGACTAGGGCAGATGGGCAGTACTTC
TRBD2 TRBJ2-5 NA TRBV27 CASSLSVAGGRETQYF TGTGCCAGCAGTTTATCTGTGGCGGGGGGGCGGGAGACCCAGTACTTC
NA TRBJ1-4 once TRBV5-1 CASSLGDTEKLFF TGCGCCAGCAGCTTAGGGGACACTGAAAAACTGTTTTTT
TRBD1 TRBJ2-5 NA TRBV13 CASSASGTEKETQYF TGTGCCAGCAGCGCGTCCGGGACAGAGAAAGAGACCCAGTACTTC
TRBD1 TRBJ1-1 NA TRBV4-2 CASSHGQGMNTEAFF TGTGCCAGCAGCCACGGACAGGGAATGAACACTGAAGCTTTCTTT
TRBD1 TRBJ1-1 NA TRBV9 CASSPPNRDRGLGTEAFF TGTGCCAGCAGCCCCCCTAACCGGGACAGGGGGCTTGGCACTGAAGCTTTCTTT
NA TRBJ1-2 NA TRBV27 CASSLSSAGYGYTF TGTGCCAGCAGTTTATCTTCAGCGGGATATGGCTACACCTTC
NA TRBJ2-2 NA TRBV19 CAARQDTGELFF TGTGCCGCCAGACAGGACACCGGGGAGCTGTTTTTT
NA TRBJ2-7 NA TRBV2 CASRKDGHSYEQYF TGTGCCAGCAGAAAGGACGGACACTCCTACGAGCAGTACTTC
NA TRBJ2-1 NA TRBV6-6 CAAQQGNEQFF TGTGCCGCTCAACAGGGCAATGAGCAGTTCTTC
NA TRBJ2-7 NA TRBV27 CASRGLEGAYEQYF TGTGCCAGCAGGGGTCTTGAGGGGGCCTACGAGCAGTACTTC
TRBD2 TRBJ2-3 once TRBV9 CASSVELAGGLDTQYF TGTGCCAGCAGCGTAGAACTAGCGGGGGGGCTAGATACGCAGTATTTT
TRBD1 TRBJ1-2 NA TRBV6-6 CASRLTGGQIYGYTF TGTGCCAGCAGACTTACAGGGGGACAAATCTATGGCTACACCTTC